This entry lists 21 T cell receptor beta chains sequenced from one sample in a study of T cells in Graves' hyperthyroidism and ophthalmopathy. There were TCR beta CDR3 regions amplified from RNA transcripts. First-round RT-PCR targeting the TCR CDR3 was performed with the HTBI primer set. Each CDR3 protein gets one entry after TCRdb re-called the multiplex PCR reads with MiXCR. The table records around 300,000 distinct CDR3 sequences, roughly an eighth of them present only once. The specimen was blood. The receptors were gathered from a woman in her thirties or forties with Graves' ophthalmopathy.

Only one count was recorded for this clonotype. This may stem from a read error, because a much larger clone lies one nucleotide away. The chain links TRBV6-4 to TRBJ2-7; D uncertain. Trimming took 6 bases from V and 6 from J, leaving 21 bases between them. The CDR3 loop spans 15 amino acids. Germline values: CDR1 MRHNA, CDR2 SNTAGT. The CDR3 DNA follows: TGTGCCAGCAGCCTGAAGGGTAGTCCTTTCGGCGAGCAGTACTTC. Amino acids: CASSLKGSPFGEQYF.

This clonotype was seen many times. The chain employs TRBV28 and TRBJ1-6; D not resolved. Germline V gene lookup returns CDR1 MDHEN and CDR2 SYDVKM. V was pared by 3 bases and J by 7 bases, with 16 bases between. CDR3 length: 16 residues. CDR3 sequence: CASSLGPGRINSPLHF. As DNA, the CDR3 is TGTGCCAGCAGTTTGGGTCCCGGACGGATAAATTCACCCCTCCACTTT.

This CDR3 reads CASSIIGGGQPQHF. The DNA for the CDR3 is TGTGCCAGTAGTATAATCGGGGGGGGACAGCCCCAGCATTTT. The chain combines TRBV19 with TRBJ1-5, with TRBD1 as a possible D gene (5 bases). CDR1 is LNHDA, CDR2 SQIVND, per germline (reference sequence). This CDR3 region has 14 residues. V was shortened by 2 bases and J by 7 bases, with 12 bases between the two germline ends.

CDR3 nucleotide sequence: TGCAGTGCTAGAGATCGGAGCGGCAGCTACGAGCAGTACTTC. Its protein is CSARDRSGSYEQYF. V gene TRBV20-1 combines with J gene TRBJ2-7; perhaps TRBD2 as D (5 bases). The germline V gene has CDR1 DFQATT and CDR2 SNEGSKA (reference sequence). The CDR3 spans 14 residues. V gave up 0 bases and J gave up 3 bases, with 12 bases separating them.

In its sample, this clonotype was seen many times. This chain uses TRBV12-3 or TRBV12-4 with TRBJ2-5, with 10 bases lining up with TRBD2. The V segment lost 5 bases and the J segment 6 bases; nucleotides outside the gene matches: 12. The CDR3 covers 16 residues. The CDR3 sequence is CASSPLGSGGTKTQYF. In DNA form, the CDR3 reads TGTGCCAGCAGTCCACTGGGTAGCGGGGGGACGAAGACCCAGTACTTC.

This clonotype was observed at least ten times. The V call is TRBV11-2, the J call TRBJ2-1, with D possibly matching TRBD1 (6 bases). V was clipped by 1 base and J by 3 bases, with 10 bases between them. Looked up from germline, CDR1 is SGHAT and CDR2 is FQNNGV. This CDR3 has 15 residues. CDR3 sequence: CASSLGQGNYNEQFF. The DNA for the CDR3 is TGTGCCAGCAGCTTAGGCCAGGGGAACTACAATGAGCAGTTCTTC.

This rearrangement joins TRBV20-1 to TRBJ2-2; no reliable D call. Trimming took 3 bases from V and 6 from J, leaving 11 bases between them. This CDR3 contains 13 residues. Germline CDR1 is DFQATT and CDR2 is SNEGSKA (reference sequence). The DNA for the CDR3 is TGCAGTGCTAGCTCCCCCGGGCCCGGGGAGCTGTTTTTT. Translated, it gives CSASSPGPGELFF.

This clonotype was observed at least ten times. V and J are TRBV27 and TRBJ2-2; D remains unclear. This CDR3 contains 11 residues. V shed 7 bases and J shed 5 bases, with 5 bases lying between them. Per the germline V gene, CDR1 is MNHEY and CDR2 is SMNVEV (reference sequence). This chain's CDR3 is CASKRTGELFF. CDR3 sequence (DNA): TGTGCCAGCAAGAGGACCGGGGAGCTGTTTTTT.

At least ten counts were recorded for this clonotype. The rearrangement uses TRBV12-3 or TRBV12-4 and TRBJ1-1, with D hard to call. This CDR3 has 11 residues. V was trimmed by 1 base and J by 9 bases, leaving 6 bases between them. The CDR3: CASSLGSQAFF. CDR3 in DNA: TGTGCCAGCAGTTTAGGCAGCCAAGCTTTCTTT.

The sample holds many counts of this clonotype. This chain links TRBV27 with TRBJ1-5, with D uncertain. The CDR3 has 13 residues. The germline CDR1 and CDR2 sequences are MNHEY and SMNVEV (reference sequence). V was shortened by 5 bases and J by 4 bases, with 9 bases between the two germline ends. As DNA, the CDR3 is TGTGCCAGCAGTCAAAACAGAAATCAGCCCCAGCATTTT. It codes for CASSQNRNQPQHF.

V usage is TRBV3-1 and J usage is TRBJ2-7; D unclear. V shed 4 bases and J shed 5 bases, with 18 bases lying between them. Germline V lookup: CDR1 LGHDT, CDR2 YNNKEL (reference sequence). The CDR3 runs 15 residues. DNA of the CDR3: TGTGCCAGCAGCCGATCCCTGGCCGACACCCACGAGCAGTACTTC. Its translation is CASSRSLADTHEQYF.

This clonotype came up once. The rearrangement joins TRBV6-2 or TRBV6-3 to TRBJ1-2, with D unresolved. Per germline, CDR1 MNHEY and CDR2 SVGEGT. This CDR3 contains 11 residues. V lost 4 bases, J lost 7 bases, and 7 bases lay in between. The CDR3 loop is CASSSAAGYTF. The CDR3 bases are TGTGCCAGCAGTTCGGCGGCTGGCTACACCTTC.

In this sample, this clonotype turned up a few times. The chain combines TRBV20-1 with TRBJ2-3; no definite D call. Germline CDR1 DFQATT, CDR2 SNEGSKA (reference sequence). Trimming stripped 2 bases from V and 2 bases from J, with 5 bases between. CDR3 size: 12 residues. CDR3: CSARMITDTQYF. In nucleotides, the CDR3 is TGCAGTGCTAGAATGATCACAGATACGCAGTATTTT.

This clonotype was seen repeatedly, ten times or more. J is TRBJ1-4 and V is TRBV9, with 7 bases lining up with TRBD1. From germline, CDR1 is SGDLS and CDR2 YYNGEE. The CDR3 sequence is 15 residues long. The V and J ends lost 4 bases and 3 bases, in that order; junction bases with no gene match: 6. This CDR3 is CASSLEGQPNEKLFF. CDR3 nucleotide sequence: TGTGCCAGCAGCCTCGAGGGACAGCCTAATGAAAAACTGTTTTTT. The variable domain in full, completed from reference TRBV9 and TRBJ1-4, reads DSGVTQTPKHLITATGQRVTLRCSPRSGDLSVYWYQQSLDQGLQFLIQYYNGEERAKGNILERFSAQQFPDLHSELNLSSLELGDSALYFCASSLEGQPNEKLFFGSGTQLSVL.

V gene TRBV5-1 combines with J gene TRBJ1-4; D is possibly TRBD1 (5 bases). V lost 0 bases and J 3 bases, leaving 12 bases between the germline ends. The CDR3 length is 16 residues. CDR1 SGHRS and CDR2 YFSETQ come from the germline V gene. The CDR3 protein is CASSLDPGRSNEKLFF. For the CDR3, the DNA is TGCGCCAGCAGCTTGGATCCGGGACGGTCTAATGAAAAACTGTTTTTT.

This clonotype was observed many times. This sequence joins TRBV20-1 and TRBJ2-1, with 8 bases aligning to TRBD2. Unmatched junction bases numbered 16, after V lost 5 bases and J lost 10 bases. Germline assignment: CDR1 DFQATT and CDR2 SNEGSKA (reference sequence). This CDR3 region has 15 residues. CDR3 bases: TGCAGTGCTGGCCCTAGAGCGGGAGCTCTGAAGGAGCAGTTCTTC. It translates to CSAGPRAGALKEQFF.

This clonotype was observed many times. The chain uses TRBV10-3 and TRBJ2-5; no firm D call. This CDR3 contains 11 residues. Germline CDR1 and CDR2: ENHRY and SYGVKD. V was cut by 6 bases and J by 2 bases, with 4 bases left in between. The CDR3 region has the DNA TGTGCCATCAGGGAACAAGAGACCCAGTACTTC. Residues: CAIREQETQYF.

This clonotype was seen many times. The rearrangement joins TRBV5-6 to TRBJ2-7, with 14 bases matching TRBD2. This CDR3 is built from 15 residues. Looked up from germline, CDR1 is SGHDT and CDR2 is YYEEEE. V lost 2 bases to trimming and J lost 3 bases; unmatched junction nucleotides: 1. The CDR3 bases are TGTGCCAGCAGCTTTGGGACTAGCGGGAGCTACGAGCAGTACTTC. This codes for CASSFGTSGSYEQYF.

CDR3 region: CASNPLRQGSQYF. The CDR3 DNA follows: TGTGCCAGCAACCCTCTTAGACAGGGTTCGCAGTATTTT. V usage is TRBV6-1 and J usage is TRBJ2-3; 7 nucleotides line up with TRBD1. This CDR3 is 13 amino acids long. CDR1 is MNHNS, CDR2 SASEGT, per germline. The junction had 11 bases not matched to a gene; V was cut back by 7 bases and J by 10 bases.

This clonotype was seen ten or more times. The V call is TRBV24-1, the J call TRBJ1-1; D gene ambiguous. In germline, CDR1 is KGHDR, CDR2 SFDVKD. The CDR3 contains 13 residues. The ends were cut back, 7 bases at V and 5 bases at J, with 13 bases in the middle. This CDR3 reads CATRSIRGTEAFF. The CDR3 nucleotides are TGTGCCACCAGGTCGATTAGAGGTACTGAAGCTTTCTTT.

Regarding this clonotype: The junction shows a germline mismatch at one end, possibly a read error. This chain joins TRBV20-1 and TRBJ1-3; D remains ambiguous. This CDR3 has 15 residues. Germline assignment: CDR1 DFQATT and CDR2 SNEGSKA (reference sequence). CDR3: CSARAIQFPGSTIYF. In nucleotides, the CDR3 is TGCAGTGCTAGGGCCATCCAATTCCCTGGAAGCACCATATATTTT.